These 18 T cell receptor beta chains originate from one sample sequenced in a study of blood T cells in healthy people across ages. PCR was performed a second time for roughly 6 to 12 cycles using a sample-barcoded 5' primer and a J-beta primer mix. TCRdb re-called the 5' RACE reads with MiXCR, one entry per CDR3 protein. The sample has 1.5 million to 2 million distinct CDR3 sequences, roughly 28% seen once. Input material: blood. The receptors here all came from a woman younger than 45 in good health.

A remark on this clonotype: This is likely a read error, given that the CDR3 carries no conserved phenylalanine or tryptophan at its end. This chain links TRBV12-3 or TRBV12-4 with TRBJ1-4, with 10 positions matching TRBD1. With 6 bases clipped from V and 8 bases from J, the junction kept 9 bases outside the gene matches. There are 15 residues in the CDR3. The CDR3, as DNA: TGTGCCAGCAGGAAAGCCGGGACAGGGGTCGAAAAACTGTTTATT. Amino acid sequence: CASRKAGTGVEKLFI.

This clonotype was seen repeatedly, ten times or more. Here the CDR3 reads CSGQSYEQYF. CDR3 bases: TGCAGCGGACAGTCCTACGAGCAGTACTTC. The chain joins TRBV20-1 to TRBJ2-7; maybe TRBD1 (6 bases). This CDR3 is built from 10 residues. Germline V lookup: CDR1 DFQATT, CDR2 SNEGSKA (reference sequence).

This clonotype was detected only a few times. The chain has TRBV28 and TRBJ2-5; D is uncertain. Trimming pared 4 bases from V and 5 bases from J, leaving 14 bases between. This CDR3 spans 14 amino acids. CDR1 and CDR2 (germline): MDHEN, SYDVKM. As DNA, the CDR3 is TGTGCCAGCAGTTCTCCGAGCGTTGGCGAGACCCAGTACTTC. Translating it yields CASSSPSVGETQYF.

This clonotype was observed at least ten times. The chain couples TRBV28 to TRBJ2-7, with 7 bases lining up with TRBD1. Per the germline V gene, CDR1 is MDHEN and CDR2 is SYDVKM. The V and J ends lost 7 bases and 1 base, in that order; junction bases with no gene match: 4. The CDR3 spans 13 residues. The CDR3 is CASIPGQSYEQYF. CDR3 DNA: TGTGCCAGCATTCCGGGACAGTCCTACGAGCAGTACTTC. Complete variable domain (other parts from reference TRBV28 and TRBJ2-7): DVKVTQSSRYLVKRTGEKVFLECVQDMDHENMFWYRQDPGLGLRLIYFSYDVKMKEKGDIPEGYSVSREKKERFSLILESASTNQTSMYLCASIPGQSYEQYFGPGTRLTVT.

The chain uses TRBV6-6 and TRBJ2-5; D is ambiguous. With 2 bases removed from V and 1 base from J, the gap between germline ends came to 8 bases. Per the germline V gene, CDR1 is MNHNY and CDR2 is SVGAGI (reference sequence). This CDR3 contains 14 residues. This CDR3 is CASSYAQTQETQYF. DNA of the CDR3: TGTGCCAGCAGTTACGCACAGACCCAAGAGACCCAGTACTTC.

This clonotype has ten or more counts. This rearrangement joins TRBV5-1 to TRBJ2-7; 8 bases fit TRBD2. V shed 4 bases, J shed 5 bases, and the junction held 5 bases outside the gene matches. This CDR3 has 13 residues. CDR1 and CDR2 from the germline V gene are SGHRS and YFSETQ. The CDR3 reads CASSDGGANEQYF. The CDR3 DNA sequence: TGCGCCAGCAGCGACGGGGGGGCCAACGAGCAGTACTTC.

This clonotype has ten or more counts. The chain's CDR3 is CASSLLVQETQYF. CDR3 in DNA: TGTGCCAGCAGCCTCCTGGTCCAAGAGACCCAGTACTTC. This rearrangement joins TRBV5-6 to TRBJ2-5, with D unresolved. From germline, CDR1 is SGHDT and CDR2 YYEEEE. The CDR3 consists of 13 residues. Trimming took 4 bases from V and 1 from J, leaving 8 bases between them.

To note about this clonotype: Lacking the conserved final phenylalanine or tryptophan, this CDR3 likely reflects a read error. The chain recombines TRBV12-3 or TRBV12-4 with TRBJ2-7, with TRBD2 matching over 12 bases. The CDR3 length is 15 residues. J lost 2 bases, V lost 5 bases, and 4 bases had no gene match. The CDR3 loop is CASSRTSGTPYEQYL. The CDR3 DNA is TGTGCCAGCAGTCGGACTAGCGGGACCCCCTACGAGCAGTACCTC.

This rearrangement joins TRBV5-4 to TRBJ1-6; D unclear. Between the trimmed V and J ends, which lost 1 base and 4 bases, there was a span of 6 bases. CDR1 is SGHNT, CDR2 YYREEE, per germline (reference sequence). The CDR3 loop spans 14 amino acids. The CDR3 DNA sequence: TGTGCCAGCAGCTTGTACACGTATAATTCACCCCTCCACTTT. Protein: CASSLYTYNSPLHF. Supplemented by reference TRBV5-4 and TRBJ1-6, the full variable domain reads ETGVTQSPTHLIKTRGQQVTLRCSSQSGHNTVSWYQQALGQGPQFIFQYYREEENGRGNFPPRFSGLQFPNYSSELNVNALELDDSALYLCASSLYTYNSPLHFGNGTRLTVT.

In its sample, this clonotype was seen a few times. The rearrangement links TRBV28 to TRBJ1-4; D is perhaps TRBD1 (6 bases). CDR1 MDHEN and CDR2 SYDVKM come from the germline V gene. Deletions cut 6 bases from V and 8 bases from J, with 19 bases between. The CDR3 covers 15 residues. The chain's CDR3 is CASSPGTHFGEKLFF. CDR3 coding DNA: TGTGCCAGCAGCCCTGGGACACACTTCGGCGAAAAACTGTTTTTT.

This clonotype was seen a few times. The CDR3 nucleotides read TGTGCCAGCAGCCCTGGTAGCGGGGGCCTCTACAATGAGCAGTTCTTC. Translated: CASSPGSGGLYNEQFF. The chain is built from TRBV9 and TRBJ2-1, with 9 bases lining up with TRBD2. Germline values: CDR1 SGDLS, CDR2 YYNGEE. The V and J ends lost 4 bases and 3 bases, in that order; junction bases with no gene match: 8. The CDR3 consists of 16 residues.

The chain links TRBV9 to TRBJ2-7, with TRBD1 as a possible D gene (6 bases). This CDR3 is 14 amino acids long. V was trimmed by 0 bases and J by 4 bases, leaving 11 bases between them. Germline V CDR1 and CDR2: SGDLS, YYNGEE. This CDR3 is CASSVDGGVYEQYF. The CDR3 bases are TGTGCCAGCAGCGTAGATGGGGGCGTATACGAGCAGTACTTC.

This chain uses TRBV5-1 with TRBJ1-5; D is uncertain. V was pared by 0 bases and J by 5 bases, with 12 bases between. There are 15 residues in the CDR3. Germline CDR1 reads SGHRS; CDR2 reads YFSETQ. CDR3 amino acids: CASSLDGKFDQPQHF. CDR3 DNA sequence: TGCGCCAGCAGCTTGGATGGGAAATTCGATCAGCCCCAGCATTTT.

There are a few counts of this clonotype. The chain carries TRBV25-1 and TRBJ2-3; perhaps TRBD2 as D (6 bases). Germline values: CDR1 MGHDK, CDR2 SYGVNS. CDR3 length: 12 amino acids. Trimming removed 3 bases at V and 7 bases at J, with 8 bases between. The CDR3 nucleotides read TGTGCCAGCAGTGACCGGGGGTATACGCAGTATTTT. This sequence encodes CASSDRGYTQYF. The entire variable domain, with the rest obtained from reference TRBV25-1 and TRBJ2-3, is as follows: EADIYQTPRYLVIGTGKKITLECSQTMGHDKMYWYQQDPGMELHLIHYSYGVNSTEKGDLSSESTVSRIRTEHFPLTLESARPSHTSQYLCASSDRGYTQYFGPGTRLTVL.

V gene TRBV29-1 combines with J gene TRBJ2-7; tentative D call: TRBD1 (5 bases). V lost 4 bases and J lost 9, with 13 bases in between. Germline loops: CDR1 SQVTM, CDR2 ANQGSEA. The CDR3 extends over 11 amino acids. CDR3 protein: CSVVLWGAQYF. The CDR3, as DNA: TGCAGCGTTGTTCTCTGGGGCGCGCAGTACTTC.

The chain couples TRBV7-2 to TRBJ2-7, with 7 bases fitting TRBD1. This CDR3 contains 16 residues. Losses at the gene ends were 0 bases for V and 2 bases for J; bases not matched to a gene: 7. CDR1 is SGHTA, CDR2 FQGNSA, per germline. This CDR3 reads CASSLAQGGRAYEQYF. The CDR3 bases are TGTGCCAGCAGCTTAGCGCAAGGGGGCCGGGCCTACGAGCAGTACTTC.

This clonotype was observed a few times. The J gene is TRBJ1-2, the V gene TRBV11-2, with D maybe TRBD1 (5 bases). CDR1 is SGHAT and CDR2 is FQNNGV in the germline V gene. This CDR3 is 13 amino acids long. Trimming left V 3 bases short and J 8 bases short, with 13 bases between. The CDR3 sequence: CASSFSTDNGYTF. The CDR3 DNA reads as TGTGCCAGCAGCTTTTCGACAGACAACGGCTACACCTTC.

The chain recombines TRBV27 with TRBJ2-5; TRBD1 or TRBD2 may be the D gene (5 bases each). Matching the DNA end better, TRBJ2-7 makes the J call doubtful. CDR1 MNHEY and CDR2 SMNVEV come from the germline V gene (reference sequence). The CDR3 has 15 residues. In DNA, the CDR3 is TGTGCCAGCAGTACTAGGACAATACTACGCCTCGAGCAGTACTTC. This encodes CASSTRTILRLEQYF.